The clone carrying this TCR beta chain appeared many times. Its antigen remains unknown. As to time point: newly diagnosed GD, antithyroid drugs for less than 3 months. From PBMCs, RNA was extracted and then used to make the TCR library. Approximately 9.9-milliliter peripheral blood samples went into EDTA tubes. This entry is derived from a study of regulatory T cells in long-lasting Graves disease. Study results and limitations: Analysis covered peripheral blood alone, not thyroid tissue. Newly diagnosed Graves' patients had higher TCR diversity than persistent ones.

CDR3 length: 22 amino acids. J was trimmed by 3 bases and V by 1 base; bases with no gene match: 16. The germline V gene encodes CDR1 MNHEY and CDR2 SMNVEV (reference sequence). To make TCR beta libraries, researchers used iRepertoire HTBI primers and Arm-PCR of CDR3 regions. TCRdb re-called the multiplex PCR reads through MiXCR, storing one row per CDR3 protein. This sample has about 450,000 distinct CDR3 sequences, with 16% found just once. These sequences were also reported in another study, on T cells in Graves' hyperthyroidism and ophthalmopathy. This second report adds: Investigators excluded patients with uncontrolled infection, other autoimmune disease, pregnancy or lactation.

This rearrangement joins TRBV27 to TRBJ1-6; 12 bases line up with TRBD1. Sequenced here: peripheral blood mononuclear cells (PBMCs), sampled at new diagnosis, from a patient treated with antithyroid drugs. The sequence was obtained from a woman in her twenties or thirties with Graves disease. The CDR3 here is CASSLWTPGTGGANVYNSPLHF. For the CDR3, the DNA is TGTGCCAGCAGTTTATGGACTCCCGGGACAGGGGGCGCAAACGTCTATAATTCACCCCTCCACTTT.